This T cell receptor beta chain was recorded in a study of CD8 T cells in ankylosing spondylitis. Library preparation for TCR beta used quantitative 5'-RACE with molecular barcodes. Each CDR3 protein gets one entry after TCRdb re-called the 5' RACE reads with MiXCR. This table holds under 250,000 distinct CDR3 sequences, about 10% found once. About this clonotype itself: As yet, its antigen is unknown.

Overall study findings and caveats: Some of these motif variants have turned up before, in reports on reactive arthritis synovial fluid and blood. For ankylosing spondylitis blood, a TCR beta motif of about eight highly homologous variants appeared characteristic. Disease-linked clones were CD8+ and relatively rare in peripheral blood.

The source material was blood, either unsorted or a sorted T cell fraction (not recorded which). This clonotype was obtained from a male donor with ankylosing spondylitis or in good health (not recorded which).

As DNA, the CDR3 is TGTGCCAGCGCCTCGGGGGGGGATAATTCACCCCTCCACTTT. Its protein product is CASASGGDNSPLHF. The rearrangement uses TRBV25-1 and TRBJ1-6; TRBD1 is a possible D gene (5 bases). CDR1 and CDR2 from the germline V gene are MGHDK and SYGVNS. CDR3 length: 14 amino acids. The ends were cut back, 8 bases at V and 5 bases at J, with 13 bases in the middle.